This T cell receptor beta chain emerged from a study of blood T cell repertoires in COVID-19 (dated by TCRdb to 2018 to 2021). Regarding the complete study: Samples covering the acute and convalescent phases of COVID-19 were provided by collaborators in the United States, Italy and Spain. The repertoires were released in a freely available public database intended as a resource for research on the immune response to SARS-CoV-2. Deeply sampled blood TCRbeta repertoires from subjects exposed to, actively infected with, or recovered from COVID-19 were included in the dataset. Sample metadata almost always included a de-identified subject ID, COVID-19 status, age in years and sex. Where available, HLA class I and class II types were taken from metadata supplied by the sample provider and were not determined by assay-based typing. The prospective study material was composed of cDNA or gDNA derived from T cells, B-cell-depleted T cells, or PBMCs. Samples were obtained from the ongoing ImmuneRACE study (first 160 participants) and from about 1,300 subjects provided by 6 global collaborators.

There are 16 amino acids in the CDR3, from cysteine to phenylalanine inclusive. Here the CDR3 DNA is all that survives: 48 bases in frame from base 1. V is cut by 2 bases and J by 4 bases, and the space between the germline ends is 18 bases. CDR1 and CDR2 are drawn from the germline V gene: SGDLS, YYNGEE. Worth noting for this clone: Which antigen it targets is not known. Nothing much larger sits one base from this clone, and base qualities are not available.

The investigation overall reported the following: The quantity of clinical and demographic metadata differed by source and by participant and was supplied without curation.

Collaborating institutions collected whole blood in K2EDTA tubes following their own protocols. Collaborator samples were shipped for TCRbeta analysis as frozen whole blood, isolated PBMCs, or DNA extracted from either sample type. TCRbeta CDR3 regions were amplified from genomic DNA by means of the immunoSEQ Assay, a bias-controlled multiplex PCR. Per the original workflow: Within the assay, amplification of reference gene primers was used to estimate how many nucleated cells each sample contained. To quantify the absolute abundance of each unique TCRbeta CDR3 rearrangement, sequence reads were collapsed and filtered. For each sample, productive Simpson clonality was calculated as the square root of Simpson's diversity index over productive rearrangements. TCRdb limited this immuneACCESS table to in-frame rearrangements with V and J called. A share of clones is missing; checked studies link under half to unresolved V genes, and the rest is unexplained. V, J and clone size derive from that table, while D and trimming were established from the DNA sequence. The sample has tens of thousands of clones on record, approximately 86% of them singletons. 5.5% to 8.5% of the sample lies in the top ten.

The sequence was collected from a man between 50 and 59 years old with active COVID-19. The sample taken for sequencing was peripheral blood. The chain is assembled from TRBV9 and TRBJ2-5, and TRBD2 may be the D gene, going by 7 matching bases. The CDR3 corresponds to CASSVGIYGGRETQYF. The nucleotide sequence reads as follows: TGTGCCAGCAGCGTTGGTATTTACGGGGGGCGAGAGACCCAGTACTTC. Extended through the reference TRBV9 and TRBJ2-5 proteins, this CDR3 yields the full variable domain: DSGVTQTPKHLITATGQRVTLRCSPRSGDLSVYWYQQSLDQGLQFLIQYYNGEERAKGNILERFSAQQFPDLHSELNLSSLELGDSALYFCASSVGIYGGRETQYFGPGTRLLVL.